This T cell receptor beta chain was obtained from a study of shared clonotypes between healthy human individuals. Study outcomes and limitations: In general, naive subsets displayed greater estimated richness than memory subsets did. Only blood underwent sampling, and tissue repertoires likely differ. The small donor group covered limited genetic and exposure diversity. Sharing across several donors was seen in around 5% of naive CD4 clonotypes.

As to this clone: Antigen unknown.

CD8 cells regarded as naive lacked CD45RO, were positively chosen for CCR7, and omitted terminally differentiated effector memory CD45RA+ cells. Germline assignment: CDR1 SEHNR and CDR2 FQNEAQ (reference sequence). Germline trimming cut 1 base from V and 3 bases from J; bases unmatched to any gene: 6. The CDR3 totals 15 residues. TCRdb's copy holds only in-frame clones and misses some; the assay was immunoSEQ multiplex PCR. Here the sample spans about 2.1 million clones, 90% to 95% being singletons. The sequencing input was naive CD8+ T cells from PBMCs. This chain links TRBV7-9 with TRBJ2-7, with 7 bases identical to TRBD1. The receptor was derived from a man aged 18 to 29 in good health. Some clones in this sample may be carry-over from other donors' samples. Written as DNA, the CDR3 is TGTGCCAGCAGCTTAGAAGGGGACAGCCTCTACGAGCAGTACTTC. Protein product: CASSLEGDSLYEQYF.